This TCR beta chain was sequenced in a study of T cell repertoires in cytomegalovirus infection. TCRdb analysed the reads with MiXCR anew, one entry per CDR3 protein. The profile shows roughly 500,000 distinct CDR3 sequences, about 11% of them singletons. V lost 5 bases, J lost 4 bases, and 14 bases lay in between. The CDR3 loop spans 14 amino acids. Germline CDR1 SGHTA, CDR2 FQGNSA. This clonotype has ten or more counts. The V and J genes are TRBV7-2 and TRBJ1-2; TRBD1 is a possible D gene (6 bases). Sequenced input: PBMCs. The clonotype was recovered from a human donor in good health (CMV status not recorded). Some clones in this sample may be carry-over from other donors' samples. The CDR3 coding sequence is TGTGCCAGCAGCCCTCAGGGGATCATCTATGGCTACACCTTC. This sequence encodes CASSPQGIIYGYTF.